This TCR beta chain was sequenced during a study of CD8 T cells in Susac syndrome. Negative isolation was used for CD8+ and CD4+ T cells, and FACS enrichment was applied to TEMRA cells. In germline, CDR1 is KGHSH, CDR2 LQKENI. Trimming shortened V by 1 base and J by 8 bases, and 6 bases separated the two germline ends. This CDR3 has 11 residues. Random hexamers were used to reverse transcribe about 0.5 to 1 ug of RNA. TCRdb re-derived calls from the immunoSEQ multiplex PCR reads in MiXCR, one entry per CDR3 protein. The sample includes roughly 180,000 distinct CDR3 sequences, about 95% seen only once; the top ten take less than 0.12%.

Sequencing was done on a sample of CD4+ T cells from PBMCs. The receptor's source is a human donor in good health. The chain couples TRBV18 to TRBJ2-7, with D uncertain. The CDR3 nucleotides are TGTGCCAGCTCACCACAAGCAAAGCAGTACTTC. Translated: CASSPQAKQYF.